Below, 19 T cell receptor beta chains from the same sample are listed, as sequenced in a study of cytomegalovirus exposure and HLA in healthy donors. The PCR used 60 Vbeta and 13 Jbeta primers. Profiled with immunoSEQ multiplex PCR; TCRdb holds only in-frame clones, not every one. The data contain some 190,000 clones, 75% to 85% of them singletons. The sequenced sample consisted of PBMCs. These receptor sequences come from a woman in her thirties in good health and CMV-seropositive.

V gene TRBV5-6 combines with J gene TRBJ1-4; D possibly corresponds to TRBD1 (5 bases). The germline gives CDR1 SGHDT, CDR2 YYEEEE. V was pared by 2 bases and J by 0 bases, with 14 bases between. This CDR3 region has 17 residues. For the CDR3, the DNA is TGTGCCAGCAGCTTTGGGGGGAGACTTGCAACTAATGAAAAACTGTTTTTT. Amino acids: CASSFGGRLATNEKLFF.

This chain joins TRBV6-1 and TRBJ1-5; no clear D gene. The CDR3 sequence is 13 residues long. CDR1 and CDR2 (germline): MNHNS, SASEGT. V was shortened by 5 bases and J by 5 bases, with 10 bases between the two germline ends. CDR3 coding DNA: TGTGCCAGCAGTTCTGTGGGAGATCAGCCCCAGCATTTT. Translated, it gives CASSSVGDQPQHF.

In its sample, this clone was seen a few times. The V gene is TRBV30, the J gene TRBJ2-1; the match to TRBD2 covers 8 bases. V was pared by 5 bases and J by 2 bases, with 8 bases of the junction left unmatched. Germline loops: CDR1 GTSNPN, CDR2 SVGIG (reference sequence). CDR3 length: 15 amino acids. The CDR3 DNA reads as TGTGCCTGGGGTCCGGGACTAGGGCCCTACAATGAGCAGTTCTTC. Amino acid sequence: CAWGPGLGPYNEQFF.

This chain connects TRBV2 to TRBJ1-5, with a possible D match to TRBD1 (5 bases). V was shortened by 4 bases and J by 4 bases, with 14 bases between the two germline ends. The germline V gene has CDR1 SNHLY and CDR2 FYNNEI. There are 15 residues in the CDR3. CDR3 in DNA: TGTGCCAGCAGTGGTTCGCAGGGAGGGAATCAGCCCCAGCATTTT. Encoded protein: CASSGSQGGNQPQHF.

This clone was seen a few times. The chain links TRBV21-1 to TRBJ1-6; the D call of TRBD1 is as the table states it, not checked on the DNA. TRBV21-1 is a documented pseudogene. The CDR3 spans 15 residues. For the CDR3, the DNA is TGTGCCAGCACCCTACAGGGGGCGGATAATTCACCCCTCCACTTT. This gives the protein CASTLQGADNSPLHF.

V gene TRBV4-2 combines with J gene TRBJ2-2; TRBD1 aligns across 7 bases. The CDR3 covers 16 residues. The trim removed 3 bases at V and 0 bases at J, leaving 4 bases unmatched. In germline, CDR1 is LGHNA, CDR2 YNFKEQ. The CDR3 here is CASSHTGDPNTGELFF. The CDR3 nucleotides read TGTGCCAGCAGCCATACAGGGGATCCGAACACCGGGGAGCTGTTTTTT.

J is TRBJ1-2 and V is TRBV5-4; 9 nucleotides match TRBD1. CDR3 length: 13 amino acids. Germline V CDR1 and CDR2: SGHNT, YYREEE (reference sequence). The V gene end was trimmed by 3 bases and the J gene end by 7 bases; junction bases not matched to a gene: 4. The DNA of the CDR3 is TGTGCCAGCAGCTCCGGGACAGGGAGTGGCTACACCTTC. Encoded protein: CASSSGTGSGYTF. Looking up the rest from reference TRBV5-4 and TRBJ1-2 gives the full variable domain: ETGVTQSPTHLIKTRGQQVTLRCSSQSGHNTVSWYQQALGQGPQFIFQYYREEENGRGNFPPRFSGLQFPNYSSELNVNALELDDSALYLCASSSGTGSGYTFGSGTRLTVV.

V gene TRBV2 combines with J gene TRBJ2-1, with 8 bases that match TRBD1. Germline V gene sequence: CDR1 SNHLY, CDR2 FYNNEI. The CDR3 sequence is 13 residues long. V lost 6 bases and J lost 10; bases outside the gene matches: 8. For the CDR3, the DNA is TGTGCCAGCAGGGGACAGGCGTGGAAGGAGCAGTTCTTC. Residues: CASRGQAWKEQFF.

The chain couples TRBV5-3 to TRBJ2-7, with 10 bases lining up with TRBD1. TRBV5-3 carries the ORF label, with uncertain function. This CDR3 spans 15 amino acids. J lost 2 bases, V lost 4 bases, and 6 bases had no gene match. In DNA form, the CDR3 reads TGTGCCAGAAGCGTAAGACAGGGGGCCCCCTACGAGCAGTACTTC. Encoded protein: CARSVRQGAPYEQYF.

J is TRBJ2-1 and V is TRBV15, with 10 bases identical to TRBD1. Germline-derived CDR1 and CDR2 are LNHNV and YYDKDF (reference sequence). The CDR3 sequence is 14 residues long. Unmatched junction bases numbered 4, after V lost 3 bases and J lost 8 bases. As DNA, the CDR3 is TGTGCCACCAGCAGGGACAGGGGGTCCGATGAGCAGTTCTTC. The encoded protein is CATSRDRGSDEQFF.

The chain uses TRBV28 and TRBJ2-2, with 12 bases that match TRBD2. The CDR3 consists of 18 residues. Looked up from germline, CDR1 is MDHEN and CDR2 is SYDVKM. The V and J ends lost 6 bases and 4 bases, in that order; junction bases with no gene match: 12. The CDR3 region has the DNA TGTGCCAGCAGCCTTAGGACTAGCGGGGACCCGAGCACCGGGGAGCTGTTTTTT. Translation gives CASSLRTSGDPSTGELFF. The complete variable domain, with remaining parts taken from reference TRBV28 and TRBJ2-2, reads DVKVTQSSRYLVKRTGEKVFLECVQDMDHENMFWYRQDPGLGLRLIYFSYDVKMKEKGDIPEGYSVSREKKERFSLILESASTNQTSMYLCASSLRTSGDPSTGELFFGEGSRLTVL.

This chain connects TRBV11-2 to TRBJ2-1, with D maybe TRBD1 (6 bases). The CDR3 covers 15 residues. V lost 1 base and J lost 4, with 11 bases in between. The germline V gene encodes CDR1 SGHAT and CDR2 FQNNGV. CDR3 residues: CASSLGRGQYNEQFF. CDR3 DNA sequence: TGTGCCAGCAGCTTAGGGCGAGGACAGTACAATGAGCAGTTCTTC.

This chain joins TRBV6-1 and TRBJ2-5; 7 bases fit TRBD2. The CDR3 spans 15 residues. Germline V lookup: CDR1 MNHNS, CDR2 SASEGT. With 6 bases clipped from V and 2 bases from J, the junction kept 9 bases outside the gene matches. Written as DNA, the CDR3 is TGTGCCAGCAGGGGGACTATGCCGGATCAAGAGACCCAGTACTTC. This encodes CASRGTMPDQETQYF.

In DNA, the CDR3 is TGTGCAAGTCGCTCCCTCCCTAGCGCCCACGAGCAGTACTTC. Its translation: CASRSLPSAHEQYF. The chain is built from TRBV12-2 and TRBJ2-7; the tabulated D call, TRBD2, remains unverified against the DNA. TRBV12-2 is a known pseudogene. The CDR3 length is 14 residues.

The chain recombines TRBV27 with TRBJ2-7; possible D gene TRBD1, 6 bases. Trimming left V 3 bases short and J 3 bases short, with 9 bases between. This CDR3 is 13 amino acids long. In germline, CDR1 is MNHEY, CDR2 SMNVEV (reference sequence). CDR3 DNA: TGTGCCAGCAGTTTTCGAGGGGGCTACGAGCAGTACTTC. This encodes CASSFRGGYEQYF.

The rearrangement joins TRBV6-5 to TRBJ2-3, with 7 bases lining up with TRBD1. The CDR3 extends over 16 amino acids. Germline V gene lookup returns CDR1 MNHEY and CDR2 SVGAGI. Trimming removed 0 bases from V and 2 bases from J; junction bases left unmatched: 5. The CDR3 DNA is TGTGCCAGCAGTTACTCGACAGGGCTTTCCACAGATACGCAGTATTTT. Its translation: CASSYSTGLSTDTQYF.

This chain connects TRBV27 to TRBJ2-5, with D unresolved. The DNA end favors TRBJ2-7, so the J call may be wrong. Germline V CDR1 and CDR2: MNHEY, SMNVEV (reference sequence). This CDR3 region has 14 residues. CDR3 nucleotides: TGTGCCAGCAGTTTAACCGAAACCTCGTACGAGCAGTACTTC. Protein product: CASSLTETSYEQYF.

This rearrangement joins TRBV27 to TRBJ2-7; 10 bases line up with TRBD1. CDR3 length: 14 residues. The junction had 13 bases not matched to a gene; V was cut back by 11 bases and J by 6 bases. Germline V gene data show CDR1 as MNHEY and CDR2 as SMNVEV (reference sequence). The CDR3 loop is CALATGTGAPEQYF. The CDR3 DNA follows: TGTGCCTTAGCTACCGGGACAGGGGCCCCCGAGCAGTACTTC.

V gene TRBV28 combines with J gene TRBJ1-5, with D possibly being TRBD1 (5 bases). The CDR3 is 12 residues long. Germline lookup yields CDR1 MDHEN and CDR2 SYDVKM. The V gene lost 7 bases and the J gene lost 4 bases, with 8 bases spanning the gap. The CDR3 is CASMGQNQPQHF. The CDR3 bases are TGTGCCAGCATGGGGCAGAATCAGCCCCAGCATTTT. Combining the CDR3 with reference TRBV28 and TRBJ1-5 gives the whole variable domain DVKVTQSSRYLVKRTGEKVFLECVQDMDHENMFWYRQDPGLGLRLIYFSYDVKMKEKGDIPEGYSVSREKKERFSLILESASTNQTSMYLCASMGQNQPQHFGDGTRLSIL.